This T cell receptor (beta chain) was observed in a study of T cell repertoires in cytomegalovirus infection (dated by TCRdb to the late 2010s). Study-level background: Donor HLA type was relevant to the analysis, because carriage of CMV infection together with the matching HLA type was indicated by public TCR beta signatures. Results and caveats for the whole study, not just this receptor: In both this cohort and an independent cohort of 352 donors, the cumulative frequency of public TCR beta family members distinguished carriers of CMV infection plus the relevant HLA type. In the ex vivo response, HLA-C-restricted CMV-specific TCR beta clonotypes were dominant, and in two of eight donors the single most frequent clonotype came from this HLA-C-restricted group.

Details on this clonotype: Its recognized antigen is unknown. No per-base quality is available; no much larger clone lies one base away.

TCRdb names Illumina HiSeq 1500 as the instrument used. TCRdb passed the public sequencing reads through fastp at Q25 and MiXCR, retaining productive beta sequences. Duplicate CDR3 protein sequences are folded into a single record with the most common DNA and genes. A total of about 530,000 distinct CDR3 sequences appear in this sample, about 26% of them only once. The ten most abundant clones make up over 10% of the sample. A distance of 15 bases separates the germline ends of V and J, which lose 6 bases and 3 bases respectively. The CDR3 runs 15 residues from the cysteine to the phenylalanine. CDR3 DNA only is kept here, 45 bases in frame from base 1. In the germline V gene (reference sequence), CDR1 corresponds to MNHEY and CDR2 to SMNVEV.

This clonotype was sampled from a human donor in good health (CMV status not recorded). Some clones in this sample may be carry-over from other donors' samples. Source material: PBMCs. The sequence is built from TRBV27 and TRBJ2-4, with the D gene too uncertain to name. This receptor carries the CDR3 CASREGRTVKNIQYF. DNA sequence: TGTGCCAGCAGGGAAGGGCGGACCGTCAAAAACATTCAGTACTTC.